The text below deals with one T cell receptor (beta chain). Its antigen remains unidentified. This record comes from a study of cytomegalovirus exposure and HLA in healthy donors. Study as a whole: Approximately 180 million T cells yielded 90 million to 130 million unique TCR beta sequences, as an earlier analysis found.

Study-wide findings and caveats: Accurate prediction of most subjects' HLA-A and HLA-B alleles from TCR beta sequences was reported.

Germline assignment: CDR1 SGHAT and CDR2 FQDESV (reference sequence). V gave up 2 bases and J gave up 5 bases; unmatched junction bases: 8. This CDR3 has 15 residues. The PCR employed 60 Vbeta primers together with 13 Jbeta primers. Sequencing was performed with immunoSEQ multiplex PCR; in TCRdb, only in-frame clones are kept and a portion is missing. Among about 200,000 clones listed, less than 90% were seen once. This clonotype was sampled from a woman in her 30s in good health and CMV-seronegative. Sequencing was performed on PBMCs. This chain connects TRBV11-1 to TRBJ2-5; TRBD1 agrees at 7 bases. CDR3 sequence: CASSLSEGAWETQYF. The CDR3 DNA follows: TGTGCCAGCAGCTTATCCGAGGGGGCTTGGGAGACCCAGTACTTC.